The rows below give T cell receptor beta chains drawn from one sample of a study of blood T cell repertoires in COVID-19. Data came from immunoSEQ multiplex PCR; TCRdb stores just in-frame clones and leaves some out. The sample carries 200,000 to 250,000 clones, 87% recorded once. Sample: peripheral blood. The receptors shown here come from a woman aged 18-29 years who had recovered from COVID-19. CDR3s include the opening cysteine and the closing phenylalanine or tryptophan. The D gene is left open where the match is weak. Only some rows state a clone size, as once, few, many or a class for expanded clones.

15	TRBV15	-	TRBD1	TRBJ1-6	CATSKGQTYNSPLHF	TGTGCCACCAGCAAGGGACAGACTTATAATTCACCCCTCCACTTT
15	TRBV5-1	-	-	TRBJ2-2	CASSPGTLGAGELFF	TGCGCCAGCAGCCCGGGGACTTTGGGGGCCGGGGAGCTGTTTTTT
18	TRBV5-1	-	-	TRBJ2-3	CASSLFGLTRVSTDTQYF	TGCGCCAGCAGCTTATTTGGCCTAACTAGGGTCAGCACAGATACGCAGTATTTT
15	TRBV7-6	-	-	TRBJ2-3	CASSFWGGATDTQYF	TGTGCCAGCAGCTTTTGGGGGGGCGCCACAGATACGCAGTATTTT
15	TRBV27	-	TRBD1	TRBJ1-5	CASSFLGTGYQPQHF	TGTGCCAGCAGTTTCCTAGGGACAGGCTATCAGCCCCAGCATTTT
13	TRBV29-1	many	-	TRBJ1-1	CSVERGVNTEAFF	TGCAGCGTTGAGCGGGGAGTCAACACTGAAGCTTTCTTT
13	TRBV6-6	few	TRBD2	TRBJ2-5	CASRGTSVGTQYF	TGTGCCAGCAGAGGGACTAGCGTAGGGACCCAGTACTTC
13	TRBV29-1	once	TRBD1	TRBJ1-2	CSIHYRGQYGYTF	TGCAGCATTCACTACAGGGGACAGTATGGCTACACCTTC
16	TRBV9	-	TRBD1	TRBJ1-2	CASSPSIQGFNYGYTF	TGTGCCAGCAGCCCTTCTATACAGGGGTTTAACTATGGCTACACCTTC
15	TRBV27	-	TRBD1	TRBJ2-5	CASSLGTGGVETQYF	TGTGCCAGCAGTCTAGGGACAGGGGGAGTAGAGACCCAGTACTTC
17	TRBV5-1	-	TRBD2	TRBJ2-1	CASSSWTSGPKDNEQFF	TGCGCCAGCAGCTCATGGACTAGCGGCCCGAAAGACAATGAGCAGTTCTTC
15	TRBV1	-	-	TRBJ1-5	CTSSAGQGLNQPQHF	TGCACCAGCAGCGCCGGACAGGGCCTCAATCAGCCCCAGCATTTT
16	TRBV2	-	-	TRBJ2-4	CASSSAGRTAKNIQYF	TGTGCCAGCAGCTCGGCTGGGCGTACAGCCAAAAACATTCAGTACTTC
15	TRBV6-5	once	-	TRBJ2-2	CASSSGTPNTGELFF	TGTGCCAGCAGTTCCGGGACTCCGAACACCGGGGAGCTGTTTTTT
16	TRBV7-2	once	TRBD2	TRBJ2-1	CASSIVLAALGMEQFF	TGTGCCAGCAGCATAGTCCTAGCGGCCCTGGGGATGGAGCAGTTCTTC
18	TRBV5-5	-	TRBD2	TRBJ2-3	CASNLSPPASGYTDTQYF	TGTGCCAGCAACCTTTCCCCCCCGGCTAGCGGGTACACAGATACGCAGTATTTT
14	TRBV4-3	-	-	TRBJ1-2	CASSQEGKWEGYTF	TGCGCCAGCAGCCAAGAAGGGAAATGGGAGGGCTACACCTTC
16	TRBV9	-	TRBD2	TRBJ2-3	CASSVVAGGGTDTQYF	TGTGCCAGCAGCGTGGTAGCGGGAGGTGGCACAGATACGCAGTATTTT
16	TRBV4-2	-	TRBD2	TRBJ2-1	CASSQEGLAGFNEQFF	TGTGCCAGCAGCCAAGAGGGACTAGCGGGATTTAATGAGCAGTTCTTC
13	TRBV10-3	-	-	TRBJ1-3	CAISDRTGNTIYF	TGTGCCATCAGCGACAGGACTGGAAACACCATATATTTT
13	TRBV18	-	-	TRBJ2-1	CASSRGRYNEQFF	TGTGCCAGCTCCCGAGGGAGATACAATGAGCAGTTCTTC
15	TRBV15	-	-	TRBJ1-4	CATSRGRVGDEKLFF	TGTGCCACCAGCAGAGGCAGGGTTGGTGATGAAAAACTGTTTTTT
14	TRBV6-6	-	TRBD1	TRBJ1-1	CASTMGQLNTEAFF	TGTGCCAGCACAATGGGACAGTTGAATACTGAAGCTTTCTTT
16	TRBV7-9	-	TRBD1	TRBJ1-6	CASSYWTGLVNSPLHF	TGTGCCAGCAGCTACTGGACAGGGCTGGTTAATTCACCCCTCCACTTT
15	TRBV19	once	-	TRBJ1-5	CASTDWDSGNQPQHF	TGTGCCAGCACAGACTGGGACTCTGGGAATCAGCCCCAGCATTTT
16	TRBV9	-	TRBD2	TRBJ2-2	CASSAPSGSNTGELFF	TGTGCCAGCAGCGCCCCTAGCGGATCGAACACCGGGGAGCTGTTTTTT
13	TRBV5-1	-	TRBD1	TRBJ1-2	CASSLRDREGYTF	TGCGCCAGCAGCTTACGAGACAGGGAAGGCTACACCTTC
15	TRBV27	-	-	TRBJ1-2	CASSLYQGLRYGYTF	TGTGCCAGCAGTTTATATCAGGGGTTGAGGTATGGCTACACCTTC
14	TRBV21-1	-	-	TRBJ2-3	CASSNRRGVNTQYF	TGTGCCAGCAGCAATCGACGGGGAGTTAATACGCAGTATTTT
11	TRBV29-1	-	-	TRBJ1-2	CSDGRGYGYTF	TGCAGCGACGGTCGGGGCTATGGCTACACCTTC
16	TRBV6-6	-	-	TRBJ1-1	CASSSSRRIANTEAFF	TGTGCCAGCAGTTCCTCTCGCAGAATCGCGAACACTGAAGCTTTCTTT
12	TRBV6-2/TRBV6-3	-	-	TRBJ2-1	CASSLLENEQFF	TGTGCCAGCAGCCTACTAGAAAATGAGCAGTTCTTC
14	TRBV2	-	TRBD2	TRBJ2-7	CASRGTSGRGEQYF	TGTGCCAGCAGAGGTACTAGCGGGAGGGGCGAGCAGTACTTC
13	TRBV24-1	-	-	TRBJ2-7	CATSDLLRDKQTF	TGTGCCACCAGTGATTTGTTGAGGGACAAGCAGACCTTC
12	TRBV14	-	-	TRBJ2-1	CASSLRWLSQFF	TGTGCCAGCAGCCTGAGGTGGCTCAGCCAGTTCTTC
13	TRBV3-1/TRBV3-2	-	-	TRBJ1-6	CASSHGQNSPLHF	TGTGCCAGCAGCCACGGACAGAATTCACCCCTCCACTTT
13	TRBV5-1	-	-	TRBJ1-1	CASSLRRNTEAFF	TGCGCCAGCAGCTTGCGCAGGAACACTGAAGCTTTCTTT
19	TRBV29-1	once	-	TRBJ1-5	CAIRAHDDQGTYSNQPQHF	TGCGCTATCCGGGCCCACGACGATCAGGGTACCTATAGCAATCAGCCCCAGCATTTT
12	TRBV7-3	-	TRBD2	TRBJ2-1	CASSFSSGEQFF	TGTGCCAGCAGCTTCTCTAGCGGTGAGCAGTTCTTC
15	TRBV29-1	-	TRBD1	TRBJ2-3	CSVELDRVGGDTQYF	TGCAGCGTTGAATTGGACAGGGTTGGCGGAGATACGCAGTATTTT